Detailed here is one T cell receptor beta chain. Original data processing: Reference gene primer amplification gave estimated nucleated cell counts. Profiled with immunoSEQ multiplex PCR; TCRdb holds only in-frame clones, not every one. D and trimming were read from the DNA, whereas the V and J calls and clone size are those reported in that table. The sample holds around 50,000 clones, more than 75% seen once. J lost 3 bases, V lost 3 bases, and 5 bases had no gene match. The germline gives CDR1 KGHSH, CDR2 LQKENI. This CDR3 contains 18 residues. The data stem from a study of blood T cell repertoires in COVID-19. Study as a whole: Samples came from the United States, Italy and Spain, spanning acute and convalescent COVID-19. T cells, B-cell-depleted T cells, or PBMCs provided the cDNA or gDNA that served as material.

Input material: peripheral blood. This receptor was obtained from a man between 65 and 80 years old with active COVID-19. The J gene is TRBJ2-1, the V gene TRBV18; 16 bases map to TRBD2. The CDR3 region is CASSPAGLAGGVYNEQFF. The CDR3 nucleotides read TGTGCCAGCTCACCGGCGGGACTAGCGGGAGGGGTCTACAATGAGCAGTTCTTC.